This T cell receptor beta chain was sequenced in a study of shared clonotypes between healthy human individuals. Study results and limitations: As a rule, naive subsets had a larger estimated richness than memory subsets. A few donors had 5% to 6% of their naive CD4 clonotypes in common. There were few donors, and this limited the genetic and exposure-history diversity represented.

About this clone itself: Its antigen remains unknown.

Naive CD45RA+ and memory CD45RA-negative subsets were split from CD4+ cells. Produced via immunoSEQ multiplex PCR; TCRdb's table is partial and in-frame only. Of some 2,400,000 clones in the sample, under 97% were seen once. The receptor comes from a man between 18 and 29 years old in good health. What was sequenced was naive CD4+ T cells sorted from blood. Subset denoted: CD45RA+ positively selected.

In nucleotides, the CDR3 is TGTGCCTGGAGTGTAGGGACAGGGAGGGCCAACTCACCCCTCCACTTT. It is translated as CAWSVGTGRANSPLHF. The chain joins TRBV30 to TRBJ1-6; TRBD1 matches at 9 bases. The J segment lost 10 bases and the V segment lost 0 bases, leaving 10 bases of the junction unmatched. The CDR3 is made up of 16 amino acids. Per the germline V gene, CDR1 is GTSNPN and CDR2 is SVGIG (reference sequence).